Following are 7 T cell receptor beta chains from one sample sequenced in a study of blood T cells in healthy people across ages (dated by TCRdb to 2013 to 2016). Library creation used 5' RACE. The sequencer listed for this sample is Illumina HiSeq 2500. The second PCR ran for roughly 7 to 12 cycles and used a J-beta primer mix along with a sample-barcoded 5' primer. TCRdb handled the public reads itself, with Q25 trimming in fastp and clone calling in MiXCR, and kept productive beta chains. Here each entry gathers all rows of one CDR3 protein and keeps the most common genes and DNA. The table for this sample lists around 800,000 distinct CDR3 sequences; more than 35% of them were counted only once. In total, the top ten clones hold 15% to 20% of the sample. Sequences were obtained from blood. The receptors come from a man at least 80 years old in good health.

A single count supports this clonotype. The chain recombines TRBV30 with TRBJ2-3; 10 bases are shared with TRBD2. After removal of 2 bases from V and 6 bases from J, the junction contained 8 bases not matched to a gene. The CDR3 totals 15 residues. The germline CDR1 and CDR2 sequences are GTSNPN and SVGIG (reference sequence). Here the CDR3 DNA reads TGTGCCTGGAGTACTCAGCGGGGGGGCCTTGATACGCAGTATTTT. Protein sequence: CAWSTQRGGLDTQYF.

This rearrangement joins TRBV28 to TRBJ1-5; 9 bases align to TRBD1. The CDR3 is 13 residues long. The germline V gene has CDR1 MDHEN and CDR2 SYDVKM. With V trimmed by 8 bases and J by 5 bases, 4 bases remained unmatched. The CDR3 DNA reads as TGTGCCAGCTTACAGGGGGCCCATCAGCCCCAGCATTTT. Residues: CASLQGAHQPQHF.

The gene calls are TRBV7-2 and TRBJ2-1, with 15 bases lining up with TRBD2. The germline V gene encodes CDR1 SGHTA and CDR2 FQGNSA. The J segment lost 10 bases and the V segment lost 4 bases, leaving 8 bases of the junction unmatched. The CDR3 runs to 16 residues. This chain's CDR3 is CASSSPGLAGGHEQFF. DNA of the CDR3: TGTGCCAGCAGCTCCCCGGGACTAGCGGGAGGCCACGAGCAGTTCTTC.

Details on this clonotype: A much larger clone lies a single base off, so this may be a read error. V and J are TRBV4-2 and TRBJ2-1; TRBD2 matches 7 bases. This CDR3 has 16 residues. From germline, CDR1 is LGHNA and CDR2 YNFKEQ. Trimming removed 1 base from V and 3 bases from J; junction bases left unmatched: 6. The CDR3 bases are TGTGCCAGCAGCCAAGTGGGCAGGGAGGGCTACAATGAGCAGTTCTTC. It translates to CASSQVGREGYNEQFF.

The rearrangement joins TRBV7-8 to TRBJ2-3; 7 nucleotides line up with TRBD2. J gave up 1 base and V 2 bases, and 3 bases lay outside the gene matches. CDR3 size: 15 residues. Germline-derived CDR1 and CDR2 are SGHVS and FQNEAQ. CDR3 bases: TGTGCCAGCAGCTTAATTACTAGCGGCACAGATACGCAGTATTTT. The encoded protein is CASSLITSGTDTQYF.

The gene calls are TRBV20-1 and TRBJ1-4, with D possibly being TRBD1 (5 bases). Trimming pared 6 bases from V and 7 bases from J, leaving 18 bases between. The CDR3 totals 14 residues. CDR1 DFQATT and CDR2 SNEGSKA come from the germline V gene (reference sequence). CDR3 loop: CSAGPRVNREKLFF. CDR3 in DNA: TGCAGTGCCGGGCCCAGGGTGAACCGTGAAAAACTGTTTTTT.

The genes are TRBV20-1 and TRBJ2-5; 14 nucleotides agree with TRBD2. J was trimmed by 4 bases and V by 0 bases; bases with no gene match: 4. Germline loops: CDR1 DFQATT, CDR2 SNEGSKA (reference sequence). The length of the CDR3 is 16 residues. The CDR3 spells CSARDPGLAGGETQYF. The CDR3, as DNA: TGCAGTGCTAGAGATCCAGGACTAGCGGGGGGAGAGACCCAGTACTTC.